Listed below are T cell receptor beta chains from one sample, sequenced in a study of blood T cell repertoires in COVID-19. TCRdb's copy holds only in-frame clones and misses some; the assay was immunoSEQ multiplex PCR. The sample holds about 200,000 clones, around 92% seen once. The sequenced material came from peripheral blood. The source of these receptors is a man aged 30 to 39 with acute or convalescent COVID-19. CDR3s include the opening cysteine and the closing phenylalanine or tryptophan. A D gene is named only where the DNA matches it firmly.

v_call	j_call	d_call	cdr3_nt	cdr3_aa
TRBV3-1/TRBV3-2	TRBJ1-3	-	TGTGCCAGCAGTCGACAGGTCTCTGGAAACACCATATATTTT	CASSRQVSGNTIYF
TRBV2	TRBJ1-1	TRBD1	TGTGCCAGCCGGAGAGAAGGGGGCAACACTGAAGCTTTCTTT	CASRREGGNTEAFF
TRBV10-1	TRBJ2-1	TRBD2	TGCGCCAGCAGTGAGGGCGGGAGCTCCTACAATGAGCAGTTCTTC	CASSEGGSSYNEQFF
TRBV28	TRBJ2-3	TRBD1	TGTGCCAGCAGTCGCCCCGGGACAGGCACAGATACGCAGTATTTT	CASSRPGTGTDTQYF
TRBV24-1	TRBJ2-1	TRBD1	TGTGCCACCAGTGATGGCTGGGACAGGGGGAGTTCCTACAATGAGCAGTTCTTC	CATSDGWDRGSSYNEQFF
TRBV6-5	TRBJ1-5	TRBD1	TGTGCCAGCAGGCCGACAGGGGGCAGCAATCAGCCCCAGCATTTT	CASRPTGGSNQPQHF
TRBV20-1	TRBJ2-5	-	TGCAGTGCTAGTAAGGACACCGTGCGGGAGACCCAGTACTTC	CSASKDTVRETQYF
TRBV19	TRBJ1-3	-	TGTGCCAGTACGGTGTCGTCAGGAAACACCATATATTTT	CASTVSSGNTIYF
TRBV3-1/TRBV3-2	TRBJ2-3	TRBD2	TGTGCCAGCAGCCAAGTAGGGATCGGGGGGTCGCGAGATACGCAGTATTTT	CASSQVGIGGSRDTQYF
TRBV24-1	TRBJ1-5	-	TGTGCCACCAGTGACCGAGGGGGTTACAATCAGCCCCAGCATTTT	CATSDRGGYNQPQHF
TRBV7-3	TRBJ2-1	TRBD1	TGTGCCAGCAGCTTAGACAGGGTCAATGAGCAGTTCTTC	CASSLDRVNEQFF
TRBV7-9	TRBJ2-6	-	TGTGCCAGCAGCCCAGGGCAATGGGCTGGGGCCAACGTCCTGACTTTC	CASSPGQWAGANVLTF
TRBV28	TRBJ1-3	-	TGTGCCAGCAGTTCCGGGGAACGGACCATATATTTT	CASSSGERTIYF
TRBV12-3/TRBV12-4	TRBJ2-5	-	TGTGCCAGCAGTTCCGGGGGACCTCGGACCCAGTACTTC	CASSSGGPRTQYF
TRBV9	TRBJ1-2	TRBD1	TGTGCCAGCAGCCGGACAGGGGGGGGTGGCTACACCTTC	CASSRTGGGGYTF